This entry lists 24 T cell receptor beta chains sequenced from one sample in a study of control samples from healthy donors and cancer patients. Some clones are missing from TCRdb's copy, which holds only in-frame ones; the method was immunoSEQ multiplex PCR. This sample carries approximately 82,000 clones, over 85% of them seen once, and the ten largest clones take roughly 1.3%. The sequencing sample was made of PBMCs. The source of these receptors is a middle-aged woman with lung cancer.

Concerning this clone: Germline is not matched at one junction end, which may reflect a read error. The identical CDR3 is also encoded by other nucleotide sequences in the sample. The chain employs TRBV6-6 and TRBJ1-5; tentatively, D is TRBD1 (6 bases). Germline CDR1 MNHNY, CDR2 SVGAGI (reference sequence). The CDR3 length is 16 residues. CDR3 coding DNA: TGTGCCAGCAGTCCAGGGGAGGGTTTGGGCAATCAGCCTCAGCATTTT. It encodes CASSPGEGLGNQPQHF.

The V and J genes are TRBV27 and TRBJ2-2; D is unclear. This CDR3 has 13 residues. Germline V gene data show CDR1 as MNHEY and CDR2 as SMNVEV (reference sequence). V lost 3 bases, J lost 4 bases, and 6 bases lay in between. The CDR3 DNA follows: TGTGCCAGCAGTTTCATGCCCACCGGGGAGCTGTTTTTT. This sequence encodes CASSFMPTGELFF.

The CDR3 nucleotides read TGTGCCAGCAGGGTGACAACAGTGAATTCACCCCTCCACTTT. Its protein is CASRVTTVNSPLHF. The J gene is TRBJ1-6, the V gene TRBV28; D unresolved. The CDR3 runs to 14 residues. Per the germline V gene, CDR1 is MDHEN and CDR2 is SYDVKM. Trimming took off 6 bases at V and 7 bases at J, with 13 bases between the two ends.

The chain links TRBV7-8 to TRBJ1-1; D is unclear. CDR1 and CDR2 from the germline V gene are SGHVS and FQNEAQ. The CDR3 is 14 residues long. V was trimmed by 2 bases and J by 0 bases, leaving 7 bases between them. Here the CDR3 reads CASSLLAMNTEAFF. The CDR3 bases are TGTGCCAGCAGCTTATTAGCTATGAACACTGAAGCTTTCTTT.

The rearrangement joins TRBV30 to TRBJ1-1; TRBD1 agrees at 10 bases. Germline assignment: CDR1 GTSNPN and CDR2 SVGIG (reference sequence). The junction had 13 bases not matched to a gene; V was cut back by 2 bases and J by 7 bases. The CDR3 length is 16 residues. In DNA, the CDR3 is TGTGCCTGGAGTACCCGGGACAGGGGCCTCGGGGGTGAAGCTTTCTTT. This translates into CAWSTRDRGLGGEAFF.

This clone was seen only once. The chain links TRBV19 to TRBJ1-1, with 11 bases aligning to TRBD1. The CDR3 has 14 residues. Germline CDR1 reads LNHDA; CDR2 reads SQIVND (reference sequence). V shed 9 bases, J shed 6 bases, and the junction held 9 bases outside the gene matches. This CDR3 is CASRTGQGAAEAFF. The CDR3 nucleotides read TGTGCCAGCCGCACCGGACAGGGGGCGGCTGAAGCTTTCTTT.

The rearrangement uses TRBV7-9 and TRBJ1-1; TRBD1 matches 7 bases. The CDR3 is made up of 15 amino acids. Germline-derived CDR1 and CDR2 are SEHNR and FQNEAQ (reference sequence). V was pared by 8 bases and J by 2 bases, with 11 bases of the junction left unmatched. The CDR3 nucleotides read TGTGCCAGCGGATACCCATGGGACAGCAACACTGAAGCTTTCTTT. Amino acids: CASGYPWDSNTEAFF.

Regarding this clone: The sample holds other DNA sequences that translate to the same CDR3. The chain has TRBV5-1 and TRBJ2-6; TRBD2 might be the D (6 bases). Per the germline V gene, CDR1 is SGHRS and CDR2 is YFSETQ. V dropped 0 bases and J dropped 4 bases, with 14 bases sitting between them. The CDR3 contains 17 residues. CDR3 coding DNA: TGCGCCAGCAGCTTGGTGGCGGGCGCGGGGGGGGCCAACGTCCTGACTTTC. It translates to CASSLVAGAGGANVLTF.

This sequence joins TRBV5-5 and TRBJ1-3; TRBD1 aligns across 9 bases. CDR1 and CDR2 from the germline V gene are SGHKS and YYEKEE (reference sequence). The V and J ends lost 2 bases and 4 bases, in that order; junction bases with no gene match: 7. This CDR3 has 16 amino acids. The CDR3 spells CASSFQQGAGGNTIYF. The DNA for the CDR3 is TGTGCCAGCAGCTTTCAACAGGGGGCTGGGGGAAACACCATATATTTT.

This clone was observed once. V is TRBV4-1 and J is TRBJ1-3; D might be TRBD1 (5 bases). The CDR3 runs to 15 residues. The germline V gene encodes CDR1 MGHRA and CDR2 YSYEKL. V was clipped by 1 base and J by 4 bases, with 11 bases between them. The CDR3 region is CASSQGGLLGNTIYF. The CDR3 DNA sequence: TGCGCCAGCAGCCAAGGGGGGTTGCTGGGAAACACCATATATTTT.

The chain recombines TRBV3-1 (or the pseudogene TRBV3-2) with TRBJ2-1; D unclear. The germline V and J ends were trimmed by 5 bases and 5 bases, with 10 bases remaining between them. The CDR3 has 13 residues. From germline, CDR1 is LGHDT and CDR2 YNNKEL (reference sequence). CDR3 sequence (DNA): TGTGCCAGCAGCTCCCCTGGGGACAATGAGCAGTTCTTC. Its translation: CASSSPGDNEQFF.

The chain is built from TRBV12-5 and TRBJ2-2, with D perhaps matching TRBD1 (6 bases). This CDR3 is built from 16 residues. The germline V and J ends were trimmed by 0 bases and 4 bases, with 12 bases remaining between them. Germline V gene data show CDR1 as LGHNT and CDR2 as FRNRAP. The CDR3 nucleotides are TGTGCTAGTGGTTTGGTACATGGACAGACCACCGGGGAGCTGTTTTTT. Protein: CASGLVHGQTTGELFF. The whole variable domain, filled in from reference TRBV12-5 and TRBJ2-2, reads DARVTQTPRHKVTEMGQEVTMRCQPILGHNTVFWYRQTMMQGLELLAYFRNRAPLDDSGMPKDRFSAEMPDATLATLKIQPSEPRDSAVYFCASGLVHGQTTGELFFGEGSRLTVL.

The chain combines TRBV6-5 with TRBJ1-1; no clear D. The CDR3 has 14 amino acids. Trimming took 0 bases from V and 6 from J, leaving 11 bases between them. In germline, CDR1 is MNHEY, CDR2 SVGAGI. CDR3 bases: TGTGCCAGCAGTTACTCGGGTCAAGTCGCTGAAGCTTTCTTT. It codes for CASSYSGQVAEAFF.

The chain combines TRBV12-5 with TRBJ2-7; no firm D call. CDR3 size: 13 residues. CDR1 is LGHNT, CDR2 FRNRAP, per germline. V was clipped by 0 bases and J by 5 bases, with 8 bases between them. CDR3 coding DNA: TGTGCTAGTGGTTTGGTCCCCCCGGACGAGCAGTACTTC. It codes for CASGLVPPDEQYF.

The chain uses TRBV2 and TRBJ1-1; D gene ambiguous. The CDR3 loop spans 13 amino acids. Between the trimmed V and J ends, which lost 2 bases and 3 bases, there was a span of 7 bases. The germline CDR1 and CDR2 sequences are SNHLY and FYNNEI. CDR3 in DNA: TGTGCCAGCAGTGAATATGAGTACACTGAAGCTTTCTTT. Translation: CASSEYEYTEAFF.

This clone showed up just once. V is TRBV24-1 and J is TRBJ2-1; weak D call: TRBD2 (6 bases). V was trimmed by 1 base and J by 7 bases, leaving 16 bases between them. This CDR3 is built from 16 residues. From germline, CDR1 is KGHDR and CDR2 SFDVKD. As DNA, the CDR3 is TGTGCCACCAGTGATTTAGCCTCGGGGGTGGAGAATGAGCAGTTCTTC. This encodes CATSDLASGVENEQFF.

The chain is built from TRBV11-2 and TRBJ1-1, with TRBD1 identical over 10 bases. CDR1 and CDR2 (germline): SGHAT, FQNNGV. Unmatched junction bases numbered 15, after V lost 4 bases and J lost 10 bases. The CDR3 loop spans 16 amino acids. The chain's CDR3 is CASSSSGTGVTGVAFF. The CDR3 DNA follows: TGTGCCAGCAGCTCCTCCGGGACAGGGGTTACAGGGGTAGCTTTCTTT. The full variable domain, completed using reference TRBV11-2 and TRBJ1-1, is EAGVAQSPRYKIIEKRQSVAFWCNPISGHATLYWYQQILGQGPKLLIQFQNNGVVDDSQLPKDRFSAERLKGVDSTLKIQPAKLEDSAVYLCASSSSGTGVTGVAFFGQGTRLTVV.

The genes are TRBV2 and TRBJ1-5; weak D call: TRBD1 (6 bases). V shed 6 bases and J shed 9 bases, with 18 bases lying between them. The CDR3 has 14 residues. Per the germline V gene, CDR1 is SNHLY and CDR2 is FYNNEI. The CDR3 DNA follows: TGTGCCAGCAGCGCAGGGGCCGTTCAAAGGCCCCAGCATTTT. It specifies CASSAGAVQRPQHF.

This chain links TRBV7-8 with TRBJ1-6; no reliable D call. Germline values: CDR1 SGHVS, CDR2 FQNEAQ. V was cut by 7 bases and J by 7 bases, with 20 bases left in between. There are 16 residues in the CDR3. The CDR3 protein is CASTQNVGLPNSPLHF. The DNA for the CDR3 is TGTGCCAGCACCCAAAACGTTGGGCTCCCGAATTCACCCCTCCACTTT.

The DNA of the CDR3 is TGTGCCAGCAGCGTAGAGGCGAGATCTAACTATGGCTACACCTTC. Translating it yields CASSVEARSNYGYTF. The chain has TRBV9 and TRBJ1-2, with unresolved D. Germline V gene data show CDR1 as SGDLS and CDR2 as YYNGEE. This CDR3 is 15 amino acids long. With 0 bases removed from V and 0 bases from J, the gap between germline ends came to 9 bases. The whole variable domain, remainder taken from reference TRBV9 and TRBJ1-2, is DSGVTQTPKHLITATGQRVTLRCSPRSGDLSVYWYQQSLDQGLQFLIQYYNGEERAKGNILERFSAQQFPDLHSELNLSSLELGDSALYFCASSVEARSNYGYTFGSGTRLTVV.

The chain carries TRBV5-1 and TRBJ1-1; D is possibly TRBD1 (6 bases). The CDR3 extends over 17 amino acids. Trimming cost V 0 bases and J 0 bases, with 15 bases left between them. CDR1 and CDR2 from the germline V gene are SGHRS and YFSETQ. The chain's CDR3 is CASSLASGTNMNTEAFF. Here the CDR3 DNA reads TGCGCCAGCAGCTTGGCCTCGGGGACAAACATGAACACTGAAGCTTTCTTT.

J is TRBJ2-2 and V is TRBV28, with D hard to call. The CDR3 has 13 amino acids. Per germline, CDR1 MDHEN and CDR2 SYDVKM. With 5 bases removed from V and 0 bases from J, the gap between germline ends came to 4 bases. The CDR3 sequence is CASSATNTGELFF. CDR3 coding DNA: TGTGCCAGCAGTGCGACGAACACCGGGGAGCTGTTTTTT.

CDR3 nucleotides: TGTGCCAGCAGGCTTAGACAGGGAAACTATGGCTACACCTTC. It encodes CASRLRQGNYGYTF. V gene TRBV28 combines with J gene TRBJ1-2; 7 bases line up with TRBD1. V lost 6 bases to trimming and J lost 2 bases; unmatched junction nucleotides: 6. CDR1 and CDR2 (germline): MDHEN, SYDVKM. This CDR3 contains 14 residues.

The V and J genes are TRBV5-1 and TRBJ1-1; D possibly corresponds to TRBD1 (5 bases). The CDR3 length is 15 residues. Germline CDR1 is SGHRS and CDR2 is YFSETQ. V shed 1 base and J shed 3 bases, with 13 bases lying between them. CDR3 nucleotide sequence: TGCGCCAGCAGCTTGTTCAGGGAAAGCTACACTGAAGCTTTCTTT. It codes for CASSLFRESYTEAFF. Supplemented by reference TRBV5-1 and TRBJ1-1, the full variable domain reads KAGVTQTPRYLIKTRGQQVTLSCSPISGHRSVSWYQQTPGQGLQFLFEYFSETQRNKGNFPGRFSGRQFSNSRSEMNVSTLELGDSALYLCASSLFRESYTEAFFGQGTRLTVV.